This T cell receptor beta chain is drawn from a study of cytomegalovirus exposure and HLA in healthy donors. Study-wide points: Most CMV-associated TCR beta chains appeared HLA-restricted in a later analysis. A later analysis revealed that TCR association rates differed between HLA loci, peaking at DRB1 and bottoming out at HLA-C.

V shed 7 bases and J shed 3 bases, with 13 bases lying between them. The V gene's germline CDR1 is LNHDA and CDR2 SQIVND (reference sequence). The CDR3 consists of 13 residues. The primer mix had 60 Vbeta and 13 Jbeta primers. Clones were sequenced by immunoSEQ multiplex PCR, and TCRdb holds only the in-frame ones, with some missing. The sample contains 35,000 to 50,000 clones, 60% to 80% of which appear only once. Comment on this clone: Its cognate antigen is unknown.

Sequencing was done on a sample of PBMCs. The chain employs TRBV19 and TRBJ2-7; tentative D call: TRBD1 (5 bases). The receptor's source is a man aged 30 to 39 in good health and CMV-seronegative. In DNA, the CDR3 is TGTGCCAGTATATATCCTAGGGGCTACGAGCAGTACTTC. Its translation is CASIYPRGYEQYF.